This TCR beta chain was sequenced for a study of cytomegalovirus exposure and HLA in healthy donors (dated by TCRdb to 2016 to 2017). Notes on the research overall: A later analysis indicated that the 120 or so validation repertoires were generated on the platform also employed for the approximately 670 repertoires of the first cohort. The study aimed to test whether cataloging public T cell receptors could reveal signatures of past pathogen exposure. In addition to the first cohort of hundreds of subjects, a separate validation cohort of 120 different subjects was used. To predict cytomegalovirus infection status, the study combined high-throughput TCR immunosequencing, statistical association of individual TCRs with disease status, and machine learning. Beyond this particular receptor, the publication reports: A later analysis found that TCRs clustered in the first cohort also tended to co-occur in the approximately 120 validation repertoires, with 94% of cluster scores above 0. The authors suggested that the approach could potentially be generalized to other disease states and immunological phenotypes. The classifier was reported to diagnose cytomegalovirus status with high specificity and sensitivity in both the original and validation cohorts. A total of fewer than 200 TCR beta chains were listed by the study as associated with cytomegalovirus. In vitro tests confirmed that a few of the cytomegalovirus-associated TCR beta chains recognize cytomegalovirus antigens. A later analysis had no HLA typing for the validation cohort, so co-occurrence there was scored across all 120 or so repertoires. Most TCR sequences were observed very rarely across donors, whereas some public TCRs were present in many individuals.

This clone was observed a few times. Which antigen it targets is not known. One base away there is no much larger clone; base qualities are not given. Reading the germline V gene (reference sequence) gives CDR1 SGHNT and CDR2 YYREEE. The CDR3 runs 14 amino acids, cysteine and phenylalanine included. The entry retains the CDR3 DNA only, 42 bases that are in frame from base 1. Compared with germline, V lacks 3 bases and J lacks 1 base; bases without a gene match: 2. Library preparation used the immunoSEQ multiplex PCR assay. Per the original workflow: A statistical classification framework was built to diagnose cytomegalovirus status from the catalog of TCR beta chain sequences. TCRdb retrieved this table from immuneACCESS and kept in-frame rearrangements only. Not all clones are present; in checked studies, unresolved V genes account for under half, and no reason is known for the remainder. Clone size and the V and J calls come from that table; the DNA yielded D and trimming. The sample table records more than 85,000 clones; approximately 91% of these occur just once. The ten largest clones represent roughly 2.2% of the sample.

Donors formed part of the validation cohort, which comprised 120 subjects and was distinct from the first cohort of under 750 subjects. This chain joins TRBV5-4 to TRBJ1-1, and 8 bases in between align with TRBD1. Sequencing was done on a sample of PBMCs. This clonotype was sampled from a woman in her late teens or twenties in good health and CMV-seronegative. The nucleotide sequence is TGTGCCAGCAGCTCGGACAGGGAGAACACTGAAGCTTTCTTT. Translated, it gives CASSSDRENTEAFF. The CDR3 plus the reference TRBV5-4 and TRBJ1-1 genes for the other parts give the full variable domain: ETGVTQSPTHLIKTRGQQVTLRCSSQSGHNTVSWYQQALGQGPQFIFQYYREEENGRGNFPPRFSGLQFPNYSSELNVNALELDDSALYLCASSSDRENTEAFFGQGTRLTVV.